The T cell receptor (beta chain) described here comes from a study of blood T cell repertoires in COVID-19. Overall study context: Samples of COVID-19 (acute and convalescent) were obtained from the United States, Italy and Spain. Nucleic acid was either cDNA or gDNA, and it came from T cells, B-cell-depleted T cells, or PBMCs.

The ends lost 5 bases at V and 4 bases at J; junction bases unmatched: 3. CDR1 and CDR2 (germline): KGHSH, LQKENI. The CDR3 consists of 14 residues. This table comes from immunoSEQ multiplex PCR, and its TCRdb copy is limited to in-frame clones, with some not included. The table lists about 190,000 clones, about nine tenths of them singletons. Source material: peripheral blood. The chain uses TRBV18 and TRBJ1-2, with 11 bases lining up with TRBD1. The TCR was taken from a man under 40 with acute or convalescent COVID-19. CDR3 region: CASSSGQGAYGYTF. DNA for the CDR3: TGTGCCAGCTCATCAGGACAGGGGGCCTATGGCTACACCTTC.